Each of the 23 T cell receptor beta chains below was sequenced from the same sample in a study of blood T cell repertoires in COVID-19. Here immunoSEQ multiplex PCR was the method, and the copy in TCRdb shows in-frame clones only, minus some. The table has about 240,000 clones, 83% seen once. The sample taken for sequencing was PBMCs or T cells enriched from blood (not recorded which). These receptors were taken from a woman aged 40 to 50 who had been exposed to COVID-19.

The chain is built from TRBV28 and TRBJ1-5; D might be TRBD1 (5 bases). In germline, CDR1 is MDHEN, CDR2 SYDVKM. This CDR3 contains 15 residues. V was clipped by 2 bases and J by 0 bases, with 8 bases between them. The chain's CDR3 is CASSLGGNSNQPQHF. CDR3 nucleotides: TGTGCCAGCAGTTTAGGGGGGAATAGCAATCAGCCCCAGCATTTT. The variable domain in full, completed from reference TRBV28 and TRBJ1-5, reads DVKVTQSSRYLVKRTGEKVFLECVQDMDHENMFWYRQDPGLGLRLIYFSYDVKMKEKGDIPEGYSVSREKKERFSLILESASTNQTSMYLCASSLGGNSNQPQHFGDGTRLSIL.

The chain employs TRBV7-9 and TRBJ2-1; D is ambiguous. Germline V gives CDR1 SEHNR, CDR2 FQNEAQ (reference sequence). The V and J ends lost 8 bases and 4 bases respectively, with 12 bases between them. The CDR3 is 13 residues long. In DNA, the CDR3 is TGTGCCAGCCGCCCCGCGCTATACAATGAGCAGTTCTTC. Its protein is CASRPALYNEQFF. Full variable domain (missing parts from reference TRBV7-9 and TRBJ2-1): DTGVSQNPRHKITKRGQNVTFRCDPISEHNRLYWYRQTLGQGPEFLTYFQNEAQLEKSRLLSDRFSAERPKGSFSTLEIQRTEQGDSAMYLCASRPALYNEQFFGPGTRLTVL.

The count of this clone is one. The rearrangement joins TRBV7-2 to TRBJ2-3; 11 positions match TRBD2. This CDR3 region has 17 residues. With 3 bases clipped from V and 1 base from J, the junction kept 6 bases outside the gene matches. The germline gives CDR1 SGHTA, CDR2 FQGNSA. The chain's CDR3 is CASSLRGLAERTDTQYF. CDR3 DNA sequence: TGTGCCAGCAGCTTGCGGGGACTAGCGGAGCGCACAGATACGCAGTATTTT.

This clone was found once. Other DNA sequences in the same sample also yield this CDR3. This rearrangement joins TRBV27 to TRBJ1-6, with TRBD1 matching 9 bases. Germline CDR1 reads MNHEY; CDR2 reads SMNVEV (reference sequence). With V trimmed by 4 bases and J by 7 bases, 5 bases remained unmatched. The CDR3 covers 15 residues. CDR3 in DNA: TGTGCCAGCAGTTCACCGGGGACAGGGAATTCACCCCTCCACTTT. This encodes CASSSPGTGNSPLHF.

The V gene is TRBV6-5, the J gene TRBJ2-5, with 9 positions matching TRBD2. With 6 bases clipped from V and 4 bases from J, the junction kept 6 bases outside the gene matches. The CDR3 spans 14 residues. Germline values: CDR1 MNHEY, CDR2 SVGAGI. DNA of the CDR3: TGTGCCAGCAGACGCGCGGGGGGGCGAGAGACCCAGTACTTC. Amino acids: CASRRAGGRETQYF.

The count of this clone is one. CDR3 residues: CASTRDKNTGELFF. CDR3 nucleotide sequence: TGTGCCAGCACAAGGGACAAGAATACCGGGGAGCTGTTTTTT. The rearrangement links TRBV2 to TRBJ2-2; TRBD1 might be the D (6 bases). The germline V gene encodes CDR1 SNHLY and CDR2 FYNNEI. V gave up 7 bases and J gave up 5 bases, with 14 bases separating them. CDR3 length: 14 residues.

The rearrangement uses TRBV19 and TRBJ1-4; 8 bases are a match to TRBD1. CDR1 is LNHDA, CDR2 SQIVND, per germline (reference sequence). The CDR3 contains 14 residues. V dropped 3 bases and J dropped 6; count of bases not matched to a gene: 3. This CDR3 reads CASSIRQGYEKLFF. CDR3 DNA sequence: TGTGCCAGTAGTATCCGACAGGGGTATGAAAAACTGTTTTTT.

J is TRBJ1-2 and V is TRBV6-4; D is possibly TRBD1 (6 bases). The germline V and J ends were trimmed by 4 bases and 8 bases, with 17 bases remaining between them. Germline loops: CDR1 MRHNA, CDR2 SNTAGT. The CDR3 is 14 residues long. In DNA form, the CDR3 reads TGTGCCAGCAGTGCGGACAGCACTTCGGTGGGCTACACCTTC. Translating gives CASSADSTSVGYTF.

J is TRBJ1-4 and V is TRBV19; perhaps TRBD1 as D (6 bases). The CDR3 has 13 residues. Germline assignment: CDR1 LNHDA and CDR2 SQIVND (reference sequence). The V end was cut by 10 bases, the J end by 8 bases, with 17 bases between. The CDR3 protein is CAISQGLWEKLFF. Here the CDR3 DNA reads TGTGCCATCTCTCAGGGGTTGTGGGAAAAACTGTTTTTT.

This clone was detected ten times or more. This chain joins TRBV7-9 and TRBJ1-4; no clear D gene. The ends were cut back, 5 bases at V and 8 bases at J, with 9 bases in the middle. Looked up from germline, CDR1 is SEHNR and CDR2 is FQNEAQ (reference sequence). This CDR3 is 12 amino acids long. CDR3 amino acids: CASSPNREKLFF. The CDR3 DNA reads TGTGCCAGCAGCCCCAACCGGGAAAAACTGTTTTTT.

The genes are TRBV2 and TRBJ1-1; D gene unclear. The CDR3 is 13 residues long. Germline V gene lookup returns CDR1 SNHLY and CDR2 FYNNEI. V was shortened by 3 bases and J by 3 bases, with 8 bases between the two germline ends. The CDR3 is CASSDEAYTEAFF. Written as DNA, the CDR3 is TGTGCCAGCAGTGATGAGGCTTACACTGAAGCTTTCTTT.

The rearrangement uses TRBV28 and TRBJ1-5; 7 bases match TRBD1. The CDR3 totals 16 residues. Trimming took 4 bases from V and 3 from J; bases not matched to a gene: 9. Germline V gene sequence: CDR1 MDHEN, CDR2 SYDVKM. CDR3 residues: CASSSSTDRYNQPQHF. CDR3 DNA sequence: TGTGCCAGCAGTTCCTCGACGGACAGGTACAATCAGCCCCAGCATTTT.

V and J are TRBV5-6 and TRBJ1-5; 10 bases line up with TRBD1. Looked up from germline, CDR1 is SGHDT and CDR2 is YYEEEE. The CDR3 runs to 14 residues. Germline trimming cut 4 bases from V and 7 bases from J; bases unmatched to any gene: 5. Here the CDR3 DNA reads TGTGCCAGCAGCAGGGACAGGGGCTCGCAGCCCCAGCATTTT. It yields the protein CASSRDRGSQPQHF.

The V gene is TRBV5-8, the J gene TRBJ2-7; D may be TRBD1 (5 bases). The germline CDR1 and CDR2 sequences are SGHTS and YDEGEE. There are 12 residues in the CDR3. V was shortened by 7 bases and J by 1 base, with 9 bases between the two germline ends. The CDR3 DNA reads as TGTGCCAGCCGACAGCAGTCCTACGAGCAGTACTTC. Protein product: CASRQQSYEQYF.

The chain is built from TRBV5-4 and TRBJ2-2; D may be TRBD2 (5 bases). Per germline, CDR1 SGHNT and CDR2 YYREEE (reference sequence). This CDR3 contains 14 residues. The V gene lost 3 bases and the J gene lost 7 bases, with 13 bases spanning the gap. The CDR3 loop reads CASSWVVGNGELFF. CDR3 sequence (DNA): TGTGCCAGCAGCTGGGTGGTCGGGAACGGGGAGCTGTTTTTT.

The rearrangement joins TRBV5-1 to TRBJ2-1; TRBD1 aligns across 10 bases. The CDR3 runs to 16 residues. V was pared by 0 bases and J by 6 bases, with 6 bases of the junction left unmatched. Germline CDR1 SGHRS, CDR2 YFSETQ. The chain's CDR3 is CASSLGPGQGFNEQFF. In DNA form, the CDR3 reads TGCGCCAGCAGCTTGGGCCCGGGACAGGGGTTCAATGAGCAGTTCTTC.

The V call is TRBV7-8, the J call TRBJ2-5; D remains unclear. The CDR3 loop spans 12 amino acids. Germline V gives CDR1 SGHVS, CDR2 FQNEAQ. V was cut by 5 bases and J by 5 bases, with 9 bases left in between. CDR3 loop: CASSQMRETQYF. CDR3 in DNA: TGTGCCAGCAGCCAGATGAGGGAGACCCAGTACTTC.

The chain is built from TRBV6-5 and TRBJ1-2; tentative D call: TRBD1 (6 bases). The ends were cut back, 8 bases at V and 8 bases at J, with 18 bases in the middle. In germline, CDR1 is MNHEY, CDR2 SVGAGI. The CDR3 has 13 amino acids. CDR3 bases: TGTGCCAGCTTCGGACAGACGTGGTCCGGCTACACCTTC. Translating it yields CASFGQTWSGYTF.

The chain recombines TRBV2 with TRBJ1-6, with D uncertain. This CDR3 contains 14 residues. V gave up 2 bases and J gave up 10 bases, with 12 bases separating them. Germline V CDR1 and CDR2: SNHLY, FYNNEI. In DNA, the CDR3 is TGTGCCAGCAGTGAACGGGGTAAAGGGTCACCCCTCCACTTT. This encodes CASSERGKGSPLHF.

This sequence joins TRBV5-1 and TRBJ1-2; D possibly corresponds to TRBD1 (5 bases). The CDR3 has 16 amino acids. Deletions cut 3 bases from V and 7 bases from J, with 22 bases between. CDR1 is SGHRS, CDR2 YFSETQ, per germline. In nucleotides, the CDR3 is TGCGCCAGCAGCTCCAAAGCCGGCGGAGGGGTAGGTGGCTACACCTTC. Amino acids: CASSSKAGGGVGGYTF. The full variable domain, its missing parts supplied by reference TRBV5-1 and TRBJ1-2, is KAGVTQTPRYLIKTRGQQVTLSCSPISGHRSVSWYQQTPGQGLQFLFEYFSETQRNKGNFPGRFSGRQFSNSRSEMNVSTLELGDSALYLCASSSKAGGGVGGYTFGSGTRLTVV.

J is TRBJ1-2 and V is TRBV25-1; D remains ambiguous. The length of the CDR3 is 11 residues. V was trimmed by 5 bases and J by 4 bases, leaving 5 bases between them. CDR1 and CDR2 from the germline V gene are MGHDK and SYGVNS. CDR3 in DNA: TGTGCCAGCAGTACTTTCTATGGCTACACCTTC. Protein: CASSTFYGYTF.

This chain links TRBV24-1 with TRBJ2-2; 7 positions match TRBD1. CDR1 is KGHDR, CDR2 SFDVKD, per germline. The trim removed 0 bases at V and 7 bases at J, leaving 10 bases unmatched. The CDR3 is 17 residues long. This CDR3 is CATSDLGPDRANGELFF. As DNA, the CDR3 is TGTGCCACCAGTGATTTGGGGCCTGACAGGGCCAACGGGGAGCTGTTTTTT.

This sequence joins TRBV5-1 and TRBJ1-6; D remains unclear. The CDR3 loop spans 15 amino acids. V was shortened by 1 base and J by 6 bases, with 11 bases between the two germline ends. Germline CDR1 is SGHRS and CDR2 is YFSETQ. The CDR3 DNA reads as TGCGCCAGCAGCTTGTCACCCCTGAGTAATTCACCCCTCCACTTT. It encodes CASSLSPLSNSPLHF.